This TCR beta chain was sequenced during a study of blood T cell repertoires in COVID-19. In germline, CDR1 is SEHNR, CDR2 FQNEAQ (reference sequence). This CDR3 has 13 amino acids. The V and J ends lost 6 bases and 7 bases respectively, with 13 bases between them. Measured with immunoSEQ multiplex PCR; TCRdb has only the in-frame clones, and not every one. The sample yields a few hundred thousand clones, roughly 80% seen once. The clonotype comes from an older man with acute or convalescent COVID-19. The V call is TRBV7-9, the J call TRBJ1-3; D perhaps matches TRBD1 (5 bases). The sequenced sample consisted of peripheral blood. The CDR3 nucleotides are TGTGCCAGCAGTTATCAGGAGGGGAACACCATATATTTT. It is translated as CASSYQEGNTIYF.